The clone carrying this T cell receptor beta chain was seen once. Its specificity is unknown. The sample belongs to a study of shared clonotypes between healthy human individuals. Study summary: Each donor's CD8 memory used one plate, CD8 naive two, each CD4 subset three. Regarding the study as a whole: Despite large depth, sorted-subset datasets appeared incompletely sequenced.

Germline CDR1 and CDR2: SGHRS and YFSETQ. CDR3 length equals 16 residues. Trimming removed 4 bases from V and 6 bases from J, with 20 bases in between. Sequencing used immunoSEQ multiplex PCR; TCRdb keeps in-frame clones, though not all of them. The sample consists of roughly 380,000 clones, 90% to 97% of them appearing once. Sequencing was done on a sample of memory CD8+ T cells sorted from blood. Subset noted: CD45RO+ cells pooled with CCR7-negative TemRA cells. The chain employs TRBV5-1 and TRBJ2-1; D is uncertain. The clonotype was recovered from a man aged 25 to 45 in good health. The CDR3 DNA sequence: TGCGCCAGCAGCCGTACCGATTCAATCAGAGGCAATGAGCAGTTCTTC. It specifies CASSRTDSIRGNEQFF.